This T cell receptor beta chain was found in a study of OX40 agonist ivuxolimab in advanced cancers. This clone was seen a few times. What it binds is unknown. Produced via immunoSEQ multiplex PCR; TCRdb's table is partial and in-frame only. This table has tens of thousands of clones, roughly 78% appearing once. V was cut by 4 bases and J by 6 bases, with 7 bases left in between. Germline-derived CDR1 and CDR2 are GTSNPN and SVGIG (reference sequence). This CDR3 has 11 residues. Study-wide findings and caveats: Both CD4+ and CD8+ T cell populations in blood had undergone clonal expansion by week 6 at 0.1 to 3.0 mg/kg.

The material sequenced was CD4+ or CD8+ T cells sorted from blood, taken in a trial of the OX40 agonist ivuxolimab. The chain is built from TRBV30 and TRBJ1-5; D gene unclear. The sequence came from an adult with an advanced solid tumor such as melanoma, head and neck, liver or kidney cancer. DNA for the CDR3: TGTGCCTGGACCGAAGGTCAGCCCCAGCATTTT. Its protein product is CAWTEGQPQHF.